One sample yielded the 10 T cell receptor beta chains listed below, sequenced in a study of shared T cell receptors in the human thymus. Sequenced by immunoSEQ multiplex PCR; TCRdb stores in-frame clones only, minus some. The sample yields some 660,000 clones, 80% to 90% seen once. These data were also filed under a second study, of human thymus T cells.

Sequencing was performed on thymocytes. The receptors were gathered from a boy younger than two with a congenital heart defect.

The genes are TRBV19 and TRBJ1-3; possible D gene TRBD1, 5 bases. V was cut by 3 bases and J by 4 bases, with 19 bases left in between. The V gene's germline CDR1 is LNHDA and CDR2 SQIVND (reference sequence). This CDR3 contains 17 residues. CDR3 nucleotides: TGTGCCAGTAGTATCTCCGCAGGGTCCACTCCCGGAAACACCATATATTTT. This translates into CASSISAGSTPGNTIYF.

The chain couples TRBV7-2 to TRBJ2-7; 7 bases line up with TRBD1. Germline V lookup: CDR1 SGHTA, CDR2 FQGNSA. This CDR3 region has 16 residues. Trimming removed 1 base from V and 3 bases from J; junction bases left unmatched: 9. The CDR3 is CASSLVSGQRIYEQYF. CDR3 nucleotide sequence: TGTGCCAGCAGCTTAGTGTCGGGACAGAGAATCTACGAGCAGTACTTC.

This chain links TRBV5-1 with TRBJ1-1, with 7 nucleotides matching TRBD1. Germline assignment: CDR1 SGHRS and CDR2 YFSETQ. The CDR3 has 15 residues. V dropped 4 bases and J dropped 5; count of bases not matched to a gene: 11. CDR3 in amino acids: CASSTRQGDGTEAFF. CDR3 nucleotides: TGCGCCAGCAGCACCCGACAGGGCGACGGGACTGAAGCTTTCTTT.

The chain couples TRBV7-9 to TRBJ2-1, with 8 bases fitting TRBD2. V lost 4 bases, J lost 5 bases, and 7 bases stayed unmatched. Germline CDR1 and CDR2: SEHNR and FQNEAQ (reference sequence). There are 15 residues in the CDR3. CDR3 sequence: CASSSQRGSHNEQFF. CDR3 coding DNA: TGTGCCAGCAGCTCCCAGCGGGGGAGCCACAATGAGCAGTTCTTC.

This chain uses TRBV9 with TRBJ1-2; possibly TRBD1 for D (6 bases). Germline values: CDR1 SGDLS, CDR2 YYNGEE. This CDR3 spans 16 amino acids. V was clipped by 0 bases and J by 2 bases, with 14 bases between them. This CDR3 reads CASSVDPLDSNYGYTF. CDR3 sequence (DNA): TGTGCCAGCAGCGTAGATCCCTTGGACAGCAACTATGGCTACACCTTC.

This clone was detected once. The chain has TRBV11-2 and TRBJ2-7, with 11 bases that match TRBD2. CDR3 size: 17 residues. CDR1 and CDR2 from the germline V gene are SGHAT and FQNNGV. Trimming at V came to 5 bases and at J to 1 base, leaving 10 bases not matched to a gene. The CDR3 region is CASSIGPGLAASYEQYF. The CDR3 DNA is TGTGCCAGCAGCATAGGACCGGGACTAGCGGCTTCCTACGAGCAGTACTTC.

The chain couples TRBV11-2 to TRBJ2-5, with D tentatively TRBD2 (6 bases). CDR1 SGHAT and CDR2 FQNNGV come from the germline V gene. The V gene lost 0 bases and the J gene lost 1 base, with 15 bases spanning the gap. This CDR3 region has 17 residues. CDR3 protein: CASSLDPPLSGQETQYF. DNA of the CDR3: TGTGCCAGCAGCTTAGATCCCCCACTTAGCGGCCAAGAGACCCAGTACTTC.

The gene calls are TRBV2 and TRBJ2-4; D uncertain. Looked up from germline, CDR1 is SNHLY and CDR2 is FYNNEI. The CDR3 is 16 residues long. V was cut by 4 bases and J by 7 bases, with 20 bases left in between. The CDR3 DNA reads as TGTGCCAGCAGTGGGTGCCGCGGTTGTAAACGGAACATTCAGTACTTC. This gives the protein CASSGCRGCKRNIQYF.

The V call is TRBV5-4, the J call TRBJ2-5; TRBD2 matches 8 bases. The CDR3 has 15 amino acids. V was clipped by 1 base and J by 1 base; unmatched bases: 3. Germline V gene sequence: CDR1 SGHNT, CDR2 YYREEE (reference sequence). CDR3 protein: CASSLNGGAQETQYF. DNA of the CDR3: TGTGCCAGCAGCTTGAACGGGGGGGCCCAAGAGACCCAGTACTTC.

The genes are TRBV2 and TRBJ1-1, with 8 nucleotides matching TRBD1. The CDR3 totals 13 residues. Losses at the gene ends were 6 bases for V and 4 bases for J; bases not matched to a gene: 4. CDR1 is SNHLY and CDR2 is FYNNEI in the germline V gene. In DNA, the CDR3 is TGTGCCAGCAGAGACAGGGGTGTCACTGAAGCTTTCTTT. Translating it yields CASRDRGVTEAFF.